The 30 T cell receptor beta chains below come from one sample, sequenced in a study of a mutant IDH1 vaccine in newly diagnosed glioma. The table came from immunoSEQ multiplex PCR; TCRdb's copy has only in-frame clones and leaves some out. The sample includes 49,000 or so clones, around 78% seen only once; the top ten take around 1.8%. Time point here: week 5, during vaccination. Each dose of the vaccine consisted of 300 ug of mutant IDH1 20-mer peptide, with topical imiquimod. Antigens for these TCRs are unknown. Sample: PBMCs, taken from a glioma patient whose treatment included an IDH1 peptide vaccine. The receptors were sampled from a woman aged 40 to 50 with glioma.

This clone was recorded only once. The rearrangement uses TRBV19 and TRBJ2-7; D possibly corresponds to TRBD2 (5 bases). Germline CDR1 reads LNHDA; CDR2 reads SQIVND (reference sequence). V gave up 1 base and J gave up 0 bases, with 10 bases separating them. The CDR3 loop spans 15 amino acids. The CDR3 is CASSIGGDPSYEQYF. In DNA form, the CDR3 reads TGTGCCAGTAGTATAGGGGGAGACCCCTCCTACGAGCAGTACTTC.

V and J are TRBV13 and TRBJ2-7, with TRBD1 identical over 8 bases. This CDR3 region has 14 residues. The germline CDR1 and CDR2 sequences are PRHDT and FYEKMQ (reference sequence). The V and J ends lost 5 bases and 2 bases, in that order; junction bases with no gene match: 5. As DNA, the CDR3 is TGTGCCAGCAGCGAAGAGGACAGGGCCTACGAGCAGTACTTC. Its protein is CASSEEDRAYEQYF.

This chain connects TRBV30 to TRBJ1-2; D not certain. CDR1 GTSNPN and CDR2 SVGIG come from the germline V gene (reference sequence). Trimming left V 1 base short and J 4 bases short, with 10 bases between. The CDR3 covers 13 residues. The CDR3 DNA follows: TGTGCCTGGAGTGGGGCCAGGACCTATGGCTACACCTTC. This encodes CAWSGARTYGYTF.

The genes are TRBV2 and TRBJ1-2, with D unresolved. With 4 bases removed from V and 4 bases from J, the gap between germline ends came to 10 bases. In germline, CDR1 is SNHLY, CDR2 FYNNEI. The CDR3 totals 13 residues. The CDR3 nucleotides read TGTGCCAGCAGTGGCCGTCAGATCTATGGCTACACCTTC. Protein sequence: CASSGRQIYGYTF.

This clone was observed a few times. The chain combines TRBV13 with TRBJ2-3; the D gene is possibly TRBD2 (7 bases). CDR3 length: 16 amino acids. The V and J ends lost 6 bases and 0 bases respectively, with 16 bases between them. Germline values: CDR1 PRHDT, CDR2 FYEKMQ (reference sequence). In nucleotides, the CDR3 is TGTGCCAGCAGTTCTTTCGGGGGGCCTAGCACAGATACGCAGTATTTT. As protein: CASSSFGGPSTDTQYF.

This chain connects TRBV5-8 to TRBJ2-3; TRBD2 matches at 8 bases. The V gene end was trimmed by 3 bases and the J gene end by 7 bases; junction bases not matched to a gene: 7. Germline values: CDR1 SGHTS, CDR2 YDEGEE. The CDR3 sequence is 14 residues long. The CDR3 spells CASSSGGALNTQYF. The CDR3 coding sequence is TGTGCCAGCAGCTCCGGGGGGGCCCTAAATACGCAGTATTTT.

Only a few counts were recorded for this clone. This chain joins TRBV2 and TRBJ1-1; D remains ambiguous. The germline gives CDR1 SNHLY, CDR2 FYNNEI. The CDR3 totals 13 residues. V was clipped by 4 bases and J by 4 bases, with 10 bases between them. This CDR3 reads CASSALERTEAFF. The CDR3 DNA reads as TGTGCCAGCAGTGCGCTGGAACGCACTGAAGCTTTCTTT.

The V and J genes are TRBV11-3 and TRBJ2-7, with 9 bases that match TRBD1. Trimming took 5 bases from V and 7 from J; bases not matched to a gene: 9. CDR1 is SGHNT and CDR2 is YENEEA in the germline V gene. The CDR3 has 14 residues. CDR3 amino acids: CASSPRGTGSEQYF. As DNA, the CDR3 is TGTGCCAGCAGCCCCAGGGGGACAGGGAGTGAGCAGTACTTC.

CDR3 DNA sequence: TGTGCCTGGAGCCGACAGGGAGGGAGCGAGACCCAGTACTTC. Its protein is CAWSRQGGSETQYF. This rearrangement joins TRBV30 to TRBJ2-5; D possibly uses TRBD1 or TRBD2 (7 bases each). V lost 3 bases and J lost 5, with 16 bases in between. CDR3 length: 14 amino acids. Germline CDR1 is GTSNPN and CDR2 is SVGIG (reference sequence). Looking up the rest from reference TRBV30 and TRBJ2-5 gives the full variable domain: SQTIHQWPATLVQPVGSPLSLECTVEGTSNPNLYWYRQAAGRGLQLLFYSVGIGQISSEVPQNLSASRPQDRQFILSSKKLLLSDSGFYLCAWSRQGGSETQYFGPGTRLLVL.

The CDR3 loop is CASSLTGLNTEAFF. The CDR3 DNA sequence: TGTGCCAGCAGCCTGACAGGCCTGAACACTGAAGCTTTCTTT. This chain links TRBV9 with TRBJ1-1, with D perhaps TRBD1 (6 bases). CDR3 length equals 14 residues. The germline CDR1 and CDR2 sequences are SGDLS and YYNGEE. Trimming cost V 4 bases and J 0 bases, with 10 bases left between them.

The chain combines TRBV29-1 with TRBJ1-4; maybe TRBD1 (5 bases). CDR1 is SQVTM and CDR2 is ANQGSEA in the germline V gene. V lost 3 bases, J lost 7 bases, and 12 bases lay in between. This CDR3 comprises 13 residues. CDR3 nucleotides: TGCAGCGTTGAGTACCAGGGAATTGAAAAACTGTTTTTT. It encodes CSVEYQGIEKLFF.

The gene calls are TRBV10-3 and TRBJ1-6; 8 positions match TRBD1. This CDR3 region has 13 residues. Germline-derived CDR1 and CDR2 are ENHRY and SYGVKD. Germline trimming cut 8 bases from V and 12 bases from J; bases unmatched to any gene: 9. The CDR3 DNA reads TGTGCCATCGGAGGGGTACAGGGGGGACCCCTCCACTTT. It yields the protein CAIGGVQGGPLHF.

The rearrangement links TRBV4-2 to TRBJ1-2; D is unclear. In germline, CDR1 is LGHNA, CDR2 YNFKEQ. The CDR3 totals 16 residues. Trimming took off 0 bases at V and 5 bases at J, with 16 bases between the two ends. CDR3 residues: CASSQEGSGLRYGYTF. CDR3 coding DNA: TGTGCCAGCAGCCAAGAGGGCTCAGGCTTAAGGTATGGCTACACCTTC.

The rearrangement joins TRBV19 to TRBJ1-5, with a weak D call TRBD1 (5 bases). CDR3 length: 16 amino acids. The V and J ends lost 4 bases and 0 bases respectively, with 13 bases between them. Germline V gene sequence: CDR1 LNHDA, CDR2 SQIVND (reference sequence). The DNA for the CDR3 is TGTGCCAGTAGTACCTGGGGGGGATCTAGCAATCAGCCCCAGCATTTT. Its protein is CASSTWGGSSNQPQHF.

CDR3 protein: CSVDQDGYTF. Here the CDR3 DNA reads TGCAGCGTTGATCAAGATGGCTACACCTTC. The genes are TRBV29-1 and TRBJ1-2; the D is unclear. In germline, CDR1 is SQVTM, CDR2 ANQGSEA. Trimming stripped 3 bases from V and 6 bases from J, with 5 bases between. The CDR3 loop spans 10 amino acids.

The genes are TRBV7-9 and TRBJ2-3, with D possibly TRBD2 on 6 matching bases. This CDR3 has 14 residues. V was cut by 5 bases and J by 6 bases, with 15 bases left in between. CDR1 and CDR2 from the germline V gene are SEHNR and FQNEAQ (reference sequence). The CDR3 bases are TGTGCCAGCAGCACCCGACTAGTCCCCGATACGCAGTATTTT. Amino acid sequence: CASSTRLVPDTQYF. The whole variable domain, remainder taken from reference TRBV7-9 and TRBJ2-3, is DTGVSQNPRHKITKRGQNVTFRCDPISEHNRLYWYRQTLGQGPEFLTYFQNEAQLEKSRLLSDRFSAERPKGSFSTLEIQRTEQGDSAMYLCASSTRLVPDTQYFGPGTRLTVL.

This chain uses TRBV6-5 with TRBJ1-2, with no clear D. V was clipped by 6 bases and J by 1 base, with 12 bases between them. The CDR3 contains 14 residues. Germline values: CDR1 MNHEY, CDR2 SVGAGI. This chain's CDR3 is CASRAVGVNYGYTF. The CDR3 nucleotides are TGTGCCAGCAGGGCCGTCGGGGTTAACTATGGCTACACCTTC.

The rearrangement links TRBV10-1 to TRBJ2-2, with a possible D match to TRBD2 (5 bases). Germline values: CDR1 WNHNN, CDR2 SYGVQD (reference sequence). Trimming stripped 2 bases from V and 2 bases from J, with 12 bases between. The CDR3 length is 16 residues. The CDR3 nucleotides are TGCGCCAGCAGTGAGGCAAGCGGAGCAAACACCGGGGAGCTGTTTTTT. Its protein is CASSEASGANTGELFF.

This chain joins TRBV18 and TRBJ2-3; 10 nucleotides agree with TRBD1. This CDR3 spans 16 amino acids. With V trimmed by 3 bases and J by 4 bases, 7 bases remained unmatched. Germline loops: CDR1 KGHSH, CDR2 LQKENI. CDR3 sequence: CASSPLGTGVADTQYF. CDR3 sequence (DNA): TGTGCCAGCTCACCCCTCGGGACAGGGGTGGCAGATACGCAGTATTTT.

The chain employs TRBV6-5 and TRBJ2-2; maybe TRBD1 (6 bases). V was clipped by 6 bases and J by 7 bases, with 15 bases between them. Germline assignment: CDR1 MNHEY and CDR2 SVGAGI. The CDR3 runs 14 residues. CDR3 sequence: CASRGARVNGELFF. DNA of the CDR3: TGTGCCAGCAGGGGGGCTCGGGTGAACGGGGAGCTGTTTTTT.

The CDR3 loop reads CAISDDDLQGSGQPQHF. The CDR3, as DNA: TGTGCCATCAGTGATGACGACTTACAGGGATCCGGTCAGCCCCAGCATTTT. The genes are TRBV10-3 and TRBJ1-5; perhaps TRBD1 as D (6 bases). The V gene's germline CDR1 is ENHRY and CDR2 SYGVKD. The V end lost 3 bases, the J end lost 6 bases, and 21 bases lay between the germline ends. The CDR3 consists of 17 residues.

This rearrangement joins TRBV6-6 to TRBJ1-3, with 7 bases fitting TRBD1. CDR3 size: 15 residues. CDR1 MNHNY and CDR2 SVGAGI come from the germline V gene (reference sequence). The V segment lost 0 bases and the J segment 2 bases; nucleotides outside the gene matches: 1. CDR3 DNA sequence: TGTGCCAGCAGTTACTCAGGGGGCACTGGAAACACCATATATTTT. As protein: CASSYSGGTGNTIYF.

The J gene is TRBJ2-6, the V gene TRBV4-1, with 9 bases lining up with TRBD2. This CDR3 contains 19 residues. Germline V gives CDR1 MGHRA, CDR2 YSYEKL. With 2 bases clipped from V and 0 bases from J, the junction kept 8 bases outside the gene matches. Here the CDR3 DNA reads TGCGCCAGCAGCCAACTCAGGAGCGGGGGGTTCTCTGGGGCCAACGTCCTGACTTTC. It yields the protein CASSQLRSGGFSGANVLTF.

The CDR3 is CASRNLGNYGYTF. CDR3 sequence (DNA): TGTGCCAGCAGAAACCTGGGGAACTATGGCTACACCTTC. The rearrangement joins TRBV11-2 to TRBJ1-2, with D unresolved. With 6 bases removed from V and 2 bases from J, the gap between germline ends came to 10 bases. CDR1 SGHAT and CDR2 FQNNGV come from the germline V gene. The CDR3 has 13 amino acids.

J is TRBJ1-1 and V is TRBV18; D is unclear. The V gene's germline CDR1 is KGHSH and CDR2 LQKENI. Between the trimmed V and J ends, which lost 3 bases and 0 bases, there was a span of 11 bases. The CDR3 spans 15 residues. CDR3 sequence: CASSPRSSMNTEAFF. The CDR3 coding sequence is TGTGCCAGCTCACCGAGATCGTCGATGAACACTGAAGCTTTCTTT.

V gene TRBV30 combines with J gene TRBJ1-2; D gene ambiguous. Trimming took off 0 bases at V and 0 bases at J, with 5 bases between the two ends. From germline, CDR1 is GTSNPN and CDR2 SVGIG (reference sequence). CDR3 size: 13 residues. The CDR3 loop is CAWSVEANYGYTF. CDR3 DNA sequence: TGTGCCTGGAGTGTAGAAGCTAACTATGGCTACACCTTC.

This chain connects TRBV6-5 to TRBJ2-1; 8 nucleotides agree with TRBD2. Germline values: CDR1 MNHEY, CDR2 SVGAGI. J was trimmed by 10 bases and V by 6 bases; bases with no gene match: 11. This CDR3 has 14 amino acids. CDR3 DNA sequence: TGTGCCAGCAGCCTATCGGGGGGGCGGCGGGAGCAGTTCTTC. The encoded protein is CASSLSGGRREQFF.

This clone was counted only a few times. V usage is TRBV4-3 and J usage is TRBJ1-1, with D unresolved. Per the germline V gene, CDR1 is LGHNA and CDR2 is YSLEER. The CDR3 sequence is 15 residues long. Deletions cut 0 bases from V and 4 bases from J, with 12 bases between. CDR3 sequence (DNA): TGCGCCAGCAGCCAAGATTACGGCCGGGTCACTGAAGCTTTCTTT. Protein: CASSQDYGRVTEAFF.

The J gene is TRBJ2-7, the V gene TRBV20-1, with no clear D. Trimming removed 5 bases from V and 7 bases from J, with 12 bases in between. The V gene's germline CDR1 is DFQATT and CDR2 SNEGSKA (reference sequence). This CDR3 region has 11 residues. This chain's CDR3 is CSAYPGLEQYF. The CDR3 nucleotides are TGCAGTGCTTATCCGGGCCTTGAGCAGTACTTC.

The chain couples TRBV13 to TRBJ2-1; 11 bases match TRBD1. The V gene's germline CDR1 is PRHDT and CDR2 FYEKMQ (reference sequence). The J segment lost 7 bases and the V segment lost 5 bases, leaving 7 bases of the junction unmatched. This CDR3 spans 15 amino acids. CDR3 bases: TGTGCCAGCAGCCCGTGGGACAGGGGGGGGAATGAGCAGTTCTTC. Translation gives CASSPWDRGGNEQFF.